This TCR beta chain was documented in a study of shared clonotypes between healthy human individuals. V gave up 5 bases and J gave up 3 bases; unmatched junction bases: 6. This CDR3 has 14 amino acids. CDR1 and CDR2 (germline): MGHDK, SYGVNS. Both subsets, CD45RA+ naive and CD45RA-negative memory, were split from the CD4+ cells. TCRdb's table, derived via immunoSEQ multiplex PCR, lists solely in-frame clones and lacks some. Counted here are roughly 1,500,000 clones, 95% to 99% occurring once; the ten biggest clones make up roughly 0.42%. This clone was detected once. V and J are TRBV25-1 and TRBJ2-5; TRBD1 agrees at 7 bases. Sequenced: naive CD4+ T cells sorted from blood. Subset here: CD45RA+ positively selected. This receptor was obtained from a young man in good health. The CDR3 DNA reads TGTGCCAGCAGTTCCCCAGGGACAGAAGAGACCCAGTACTTC. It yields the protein CASSSPGTEETQYF.